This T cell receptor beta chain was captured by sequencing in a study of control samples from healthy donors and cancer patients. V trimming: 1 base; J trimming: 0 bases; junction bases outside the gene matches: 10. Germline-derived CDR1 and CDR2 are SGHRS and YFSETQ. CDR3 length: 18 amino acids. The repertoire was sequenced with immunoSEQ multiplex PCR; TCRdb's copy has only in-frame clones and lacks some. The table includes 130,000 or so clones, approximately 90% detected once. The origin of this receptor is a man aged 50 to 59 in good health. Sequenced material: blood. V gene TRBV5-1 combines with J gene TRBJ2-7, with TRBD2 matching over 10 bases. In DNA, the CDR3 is TGCGCCAGCAGCTTGTTCAGTACTAGCGGGGAGAGCTCCTACGAGCAGTACTTC. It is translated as CASSLFSTSGESSYEQYF.